One sample yielded the 29 T cell receptor beta chains listed below, sequenced in a study of STAT5B mutations in CD4+ large granular lymphocyte leukemia. Sequenced by immunoSEQ multiplex PCR; TCRdb stores in-frame clones only, minus some. The data hold around 28,000 clones, with roughly three quarters observed a single time. Sequenced: CD4+ T cells from blood buffy coats. Receptor source: a human donor in good health.

The rearrangement uses TRBV5-1 and TRBJ2-7; the match to TRBD2 covers 7 bases. CDR3 length: 15 residues. Trimming took 0 bases from V and 2 from J; bases not matched to a gene: 5. CDR1 is SGHRS, CDR2 YFSETQ, per germline. The CDR3 nucleotides are TGCGCCAGCAGCTTGGCTAGCGGTATGCCCTACGAGCAGTACTTC. Its protein product is CASSLASGMPYEQYF.

As for this clone: Other DNA sequences in the sample encode the same CDR3. The CDR3 reads CASSSQGPYGYTF. The DNA for the CDR3 is TGTGCCAGCAGCTCGCAAGGACCATATGGCTACACCTTC. The V call is TRBV28, the J call TRBJ1-2; D uncertain. Trimming removed 6 bases at V and 5 bases at J, with 13 bases between. This CDR3 has 13 amino acids. Germline lookup yields CDR1 MDHEN and CDR2 SYDVKM.

The chain employs TRBV27 and TRBJ2-7; D might be TRBD1 (6 bases). Germline V gene lookup returns CDR1 MNHEY and CDR2 SMNVEV (reference sequence). Trimming took 1 base from V and 4 from J, leaving 17 bases between them. This CDR3 has 16 residues. CDR3 sequence: CASSLYPGRGGYEQYF. The CDR3 region has the DNA TGTGCCAGCAGTTTATACCCGGGCCGAGGGGGTTACGAGCAGTACTTC.

The CDR3 region is CASSLGLAGTGELFF. In DNA, the CDR3 is TGTGCCAGCAGCCTCGGACTAGCGGGCACCGGGGAGCTGTTTTTT. The V call is TRBV6-5, the J call TRBJ2-2; 11 bases map to TRBD2. The CDR3 length is 15 residues. V trimming: 6 bases; J trimming: 4 bases; junction bases outside the gene matches: 4. The germline V gene encodes CDR1 MNHEY and CDR2 SVGAGI.

The V and J genes are TRBV27 and TRBJ1-5; D unclear. The CDR3 has 15 residues. Germline loops: CDR1 MNHEY, CDR2 SMNVEV (reference sequence). V shed 6 bases and J shed 0 bases, with 12 bases lying between them. The CDR3 sequence: CASRDLSNSNQPQHF. Here the CDR3 DNA reads TGTGCCAGCAGGGACCTGTCAAATAGCAATCAGCCCCAGCATTTT.

The rearrangement joins TRBV29-1 to TRBJ1-1; unclear D gene. Germline values: CDR1 SQVTM, CDR2 ANQGSEA. The V end lost 4 bases, the J end lost 3 bases, and 12 bases lay between the germline ends. This CDR3 has 13 residues. The CDR3 protein is CSVGGSEDTEAFF. DNA for the CDR3: TGCAGCGTTGGGGGTTCGGAGGACACTGAAGCTTTCTTT.

The chain combines TRBV6-6 with TRBJ1-1; D is unresolved. The CDR3 is 16 amino acids. V shed 2 bases and J shed 3 bases, with 16 bases lying between them. Germline V CDR1 and CDR2: MNHNY, SVGAGI (reference sequence). CDR3 in DNA: TGTGCCAGCAGTTACGAACCAAGGCCGACGGACACTGAAGCTTTCTTT. Its protein is CASSYEPRPTDTEAFF.

This clone was counted a few times. This chain links TRBV6-5 with TRBJ1-5; maybe TRBD1 (6 bases). CDR1 and CDR2 from the germline V gene are MNHEY and SVGAGI. V was clipped by 8 bases and J by 7 bases, with 15 bases between them. The CDR3 extends over 13 amino acids. In nucleotides, the CDR3 is TGTGCCAGCTGTACAGGGTCTAGGCAGCCCCAGCATTTT. Translation: CASCTGSRQPQHF.

This clone was counted a single time. This chain connects TRBV5-8 to TRBJ1-1; TRBD1 is a possible D gene (6 bases). The V and J ends lost 3 bases and 0 bases respectively, with 9 bases between them. The CDR3 contains 14 residues. The germline V gene has CDR1 SGHTS and CDR2 YDEGEE. CDR3 sequence (DNA): TGTGCCAGCAGCTACAGGGCCATGAACACTGAAGCTTTCTTT. Encoded protein: CASSYRAMNTEAFF.

V is TRBV6-1 and J is TRBJ1-2, with no clear D. Germline V gene sequence: CDR1 MNHNS, CDR2 SASEGT. V was pared by 8 bases and J by 3 bases, with 16 bases between. The CDR3 covers 14 residues. As DNA, the CDR3 is TGTGCCAGCGCCCCCCGCGAGGGCGACTATGGCTACACCTTC. Translated, it gives CASAPREGDYGYTF.

This clone turned up a few times. This chain connects TRBV6-1 to TRBJ1-5, with unresolved D. This CDR3 is 13 amino acids long. Trimming stripped 10 bases from V and 7 bases from J, with 17 bases between. Germline lookup yields CDR1 MNHNS and CDR2 SASEGT. The CDR3 region is CATNAEVRQPQHF. In nucleotides, the CDR3 is TGTGCCACCAATGCGGAGGTCCGGCAGCCCCAGCATTTT.

This chain joins TRBV7-2 and TRBJ2-3, with D perhaps matching TRBD1 or TRBD2 (5 bases each). Trimming removed 5 bases at V and 1 base at J, with 13 bases between. From germline, CDR1 is SGHTA and CDR2 FQGNSA. The CDR3 loop spans 15 amino acids. In DNA, the CDR3 is TGTGCCAGCAGCCTCCGGGACCGACGCACAGATACGCAGTATTTT. This translates into CASSLRDRRTDTQYF.

The chain couples TRBV5-5 to TRBJ1-4; D not certain. CDR1 is SGHKS, CDR2 YYEKEE, per germline (reference sequence). This CDR3 comprises 14 residues. The ends were cut back, 3 bases at V and 7 bases at J, with 13 bases in the middle. CDR3 DNA: TGTGCCAGCAGCTCCGTCTATGGGAGTGAAAAACTGTTTTTT. As protein: CASSSVYGSEKLFF.

This chain joins TRBV14 and TRBJ2-3, with 10 bases that match TRBD2. The CDR3 consists of 18 residues. With V trimmed by 0 bases and J by 5 bases, 11 bases remained unmatched. Per the germline V gene, CDR1 is SGHDN and CDR2 is FVKESK. The CDR3 is CASSQELIAGGRGDTQYF. In DNA form, the CDR3 reads TGTGCCAGCAGCCAAGAACTAATAGCGGGAGGAAGGGGAGATACGCAGTATTTT.

The chain combines TRBV15 with TRBJ2-5, with 9 positions matching TRBD2. The CDR3 runs 15 residues. The germline V gene has CDR1 LNHNV and CDR2 YYDKDF (reference sequence). V dropped 3 bases and J dropped 1; count of bases not matched to a gene: 3. CDR3 DNA: TGTGCCACCAGCAGGCTAGCGGGGATCCAAGAGACCCAGTACTTC. Its translation: CATSRLAGIQETQYF.

This clone has only a few counts. The chain combines TRBV2 with TRBJ2-6; 7 bases map to TRBD2. Germline loops: CDR1 SNHLY, CDR2 FYNNEI. V lost 4 bases to trimming and J lost 4 bases; unmatched junction nucleotides: 7. This CDR3 is built from 16 residues. The CDR3 DNA sequence: TGTGCCAGCAGTGGGGAGGGGATGGTAGGGGCCAACGTCCTGACTTTC. This translates into CASSGEGMVGANVLTF.

The chain is built from TRBV19 and TRBJ1-6; the D is unclear. Germline CDR1 LNHDA, CDR2 SQIVND (reference sequence). V was cut by 0 bases and J by 0 bases, with 6 bases left in between. The CDR3 has 16 amino acids. The CDR3 spells CASSIEGSSYNSPLHF. Written as DNA, the CDR3 is TGTGCCAGTAGTATAGAAGGGAGCTCCTATAATTCACCCCTCCACTTT. The full variable domain, rest sourced from reference TRBV19 and TRBJ1-6, is DGGITQSPKYLFRKEGQNVTLSCEQNLNHDAMYWYRQDPGQGLRLIYYSQIVNDFQKGDIAEGYSVSREKKESFPLTVTSAQKNPTAFYLCASSIEGSSYNSPLHFGNGTRLTVT.

The chain links TRBV28 to TRBJ1-4; D is possibly TRBD1 (5 bases). Looked up from germline, CDR1 is MDHEN and CDR2 is SYDVKM. V was clipped by 6 bases and J by 0 bases, with 14 bases between them. CDR3 length: 16 residues. Here the CDR3 DNA reads TGTGCCAGCAGCTCCTCGGGGACTGCAACTAATGAAAAACTGTTTTTT. Encoded protein: CASSSSGTATNEKLFF.

The V call is TRBV19, the J call TRBJ2-5; 14 bases fit TRBD2. CDR1 is LNHDA and CDR2 is SQIVND in the germline V gene (reference sequence). V shed 5 bases, J shed 1 base, and the junction held 6 bases outside the gene matches. The CDR3 runs to 17 residues. For the CDR3, the DNA is TGTGCCAGTAGTCCCGAGGGACTAGCGGGGGTCCAAGAGACCCAGTACTTC. It is translated as CASSPEGLAGVQETQYF.

The chain employs TRBV9 and TRBJ2-6; D not certain. The V and J ends lost 0 bases and 0 bases respectively, with 4 bases between them. This CDR3 spans 15 amino acids. Looked up from germline, CDR1 is SGDLS and CDR2 is YYNGEE. Here the CDR3 DNA reads TGTGCCAGCAGCGTAGTTTCCTCTGGGGCCAACGTCCTGACTTTC. Protein sequence: CASSVVSSGANVLTF.

This clone was counted a single time. The V call is TRBV2, the J call TRBJ1-3; D uncertain. CDR3 size: 16 residues. Trimming took off 5 bases at V and 0 bases at J, with 14 bases between the two ends. Looked up from germline, CDR1 is SNHLY and CDR2 is FYNNEI. This CDR3 is CASSSPTIFSGNTIYF. As DNA, the CDR3 is TGTGCCAGCAGTAGCCCGACTATCTTCTCTGGAAACACCATATATTTT. The full variable domain, its missing parts supplied by reference TRBV2 and TRBJ1-3, is EPEVTQTPSHQVTQMGQEVILRCVPISNHLYFYWYRQILGQKVEFLVSFYNNEISEKSEIFDDQFSVERPDGSNFTLKIRSTKLEDSAMYFCASSSPTIFSGNTIYFGEGSWLTVV.

The chain joins TRBV28 to TRBJ1-4; D is unresolved. This CDR3 is built from 14 residues. V lost 5 bases to trimming and J lost 5 bases, with 12 bases between them. Germline loops: CDR1 MDHEN, CDR2 SYDVKM. CDR3 bases: TGTGCCAGCAGTCCCCCTGGTAGGAATGAAAAACTGTTTTTT. This codes for CASSPPGRNEKLFF.

The CDR3 DNA reads TGTGCCAGCTCACCCGCAGTGTCAACTAATGAAAAACTGTTTTTT. Protein product: CASSPAVSTNEKLFF. V gene TRBV18 combines with J gene TRBJ1-4; D remains unclear. CDR1 KGHSH and CDR2 LQKENI come from the germline V gene. CDR3 length: 15 amino acids. With 3 bases removed from V and 0 bases from J, the gap between germline ends came to 8 bases.

The J gene is TRBJ1-4, the V gene TRBV5-6, with TRBD1 matching over 7 bases. Germline values: CDR1 SGHDT, CDR2 YYEEEE. J lost 8 bases, V lost 1 base, and 2 bases had no gene match. The CDR3 contains 13 residues. CDR3 bases: TGTGCCAGCAGCTTGCCAGGGGGGGAAAAACTGTTTTTT. It is translated as CASSLPGGEKLFF.

V and J are TRBV6-1 and TRBJ1-4; 10 bases match TRBD1. Germline trimming cut 2 bases from V and 5 bases from J; bases unmatched to any gene: 5. Germline V gene sequence: CDR1 MNHNS, CDR2 SASEGT. There are 16 residues in the CDR3. CDR3 residues: CASSERDRGENEKLFF. DNA for the CDR3: TGTGCCAGCAGTGAAAGGGACAGGGGAGAGAATGAAAAACTGTTTTTT.

This rearrangement joins TRBV6-5 to TRBJ1-2; TRBD1 matches 7 bases. The CDR3 has 14 residues. Germline V gives CDR1 MNHEY, CDR2 SVGAGI. Trimming removed 6 bases from V and 0 bases from J; junction bases left unmatched: 4. CDR3 sequence (DNA): TGTGCCAGCAGGCGGGGACAGACTAACTATGGCTACACCTTC. Residues: CASRRGQTNYGYTF.

The chain recombines TRBV30 with TRBJ2-2; tentatively, D is TRBD2 (5 bases). The V end was cut by 3 bases, the J end by 5 bases, with 13 bases between. Germline loops: CDR1 GTSNPN, CDR2 SVGIG (reference sequence). This CDR3 is 14 amino acids long. In DNA form, the CDR3 reads TGTGCCTGGAGAGAGAGAGGGCCAACCGGGGAGCTGTTTTTT. This translates into CAWRERGPTGELFF.

The rearrangement joins TRBV6-6 to TRBJ2-7; 10 bases are shared with TRBD2. Trimming at V came to 2 bases and at J to 5 bases, leaving 3 bases not matched to a gene. Germline V CDR1 and CDR2: MNHNY, SVGAGI (reference sequence). The CDR3 runs 14 residues. In nucleotides, the CDR3 is TGTGCCAGCAGTTACGTACTAGCGGGAAACGAGCAGTACTTC. Residues: CASSYVLAGNEQYF.

The chain uses TRBV11-2 and TRBJ1-5; 10 bases align to TRBD1. CDR1 SGHAT and CDR2 FQNNGV come from the germline V gene. With 5 bases clipped from V and 7 bases from J, the junction kept 5 bases outside the gene matches. This CDR3 is 14 amino acids long. CDR3 in DNA: TGTGCCAGCAGCCCAGGACAGGGGGGCCAGCCCCAGCATTTT. Its protein product is CASSPGQGGQPQHF.